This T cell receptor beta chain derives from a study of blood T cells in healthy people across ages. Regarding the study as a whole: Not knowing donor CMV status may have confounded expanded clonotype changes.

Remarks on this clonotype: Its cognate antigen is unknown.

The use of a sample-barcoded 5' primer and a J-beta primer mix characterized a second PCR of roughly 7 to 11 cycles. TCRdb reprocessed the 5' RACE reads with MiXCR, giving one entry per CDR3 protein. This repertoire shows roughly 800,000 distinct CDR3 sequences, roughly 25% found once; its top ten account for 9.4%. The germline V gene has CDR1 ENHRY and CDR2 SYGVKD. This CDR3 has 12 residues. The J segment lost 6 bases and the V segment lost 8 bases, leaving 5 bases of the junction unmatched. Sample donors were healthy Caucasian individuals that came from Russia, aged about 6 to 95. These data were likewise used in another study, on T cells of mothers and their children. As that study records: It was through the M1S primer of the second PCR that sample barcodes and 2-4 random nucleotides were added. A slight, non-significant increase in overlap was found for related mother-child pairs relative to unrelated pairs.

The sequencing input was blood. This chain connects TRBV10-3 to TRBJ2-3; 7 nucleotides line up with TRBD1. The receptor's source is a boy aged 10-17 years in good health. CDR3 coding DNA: TGTGCCATCTCAGGGGGAACGGATACGCAGTATTTT. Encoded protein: CAISGGTDTQYF.